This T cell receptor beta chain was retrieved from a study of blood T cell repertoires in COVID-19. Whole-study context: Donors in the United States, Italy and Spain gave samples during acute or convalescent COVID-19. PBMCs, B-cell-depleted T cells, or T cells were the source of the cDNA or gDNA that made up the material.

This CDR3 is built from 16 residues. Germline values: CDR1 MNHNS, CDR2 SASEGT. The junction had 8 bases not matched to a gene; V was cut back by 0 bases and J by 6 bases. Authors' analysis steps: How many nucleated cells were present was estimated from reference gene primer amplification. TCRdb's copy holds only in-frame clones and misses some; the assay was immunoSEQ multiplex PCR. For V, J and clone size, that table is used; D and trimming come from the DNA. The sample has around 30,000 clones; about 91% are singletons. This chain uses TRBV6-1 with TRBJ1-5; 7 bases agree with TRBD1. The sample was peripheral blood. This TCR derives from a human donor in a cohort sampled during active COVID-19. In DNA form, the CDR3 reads TGTGCCAGCAGTGAAGCCCCAAAAACAGGGGTTCAGCCCCAGCATTTT. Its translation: CASSEAPKTGVQPQHF.